This T cell receptor beta chain was sequenced during a study of T cell responses to AZD1222 COVID-19 vaccine. The protocol was immunoSEQ multiplex PCR, while the TCRdb copy is restricted to in-frame clones and leaves out a portion. The sample has around 70,000 clones; around nine tenths are singletons. Study-wide results and limits: Donors were mostly white British, more females; clonal diversity possibly underestimated.

As regards this clone: Its antigen is undetermined.

The germline gives CDR1 WSHSY, CDR2 SAAADI. This CDR3 contains 13 residues. V was shortened by 7 bases and J by 6 bases, with 10 bases between the two germline ends. The receptor comes from an adult who received the MenACWY meningococcal vaccine as a control. Source: peripheral blood, taken 28 days after the second dose of the MenACWY control vaccine. V is TRBV10-2 and J is TRBJ1-6; D unclear. The CDR3 is CASMGNTNSPLHF. The CDR3 DNA sequence: TGCGCCAGCATGGGGAACACTAATTCACCCCTCCACTTT.